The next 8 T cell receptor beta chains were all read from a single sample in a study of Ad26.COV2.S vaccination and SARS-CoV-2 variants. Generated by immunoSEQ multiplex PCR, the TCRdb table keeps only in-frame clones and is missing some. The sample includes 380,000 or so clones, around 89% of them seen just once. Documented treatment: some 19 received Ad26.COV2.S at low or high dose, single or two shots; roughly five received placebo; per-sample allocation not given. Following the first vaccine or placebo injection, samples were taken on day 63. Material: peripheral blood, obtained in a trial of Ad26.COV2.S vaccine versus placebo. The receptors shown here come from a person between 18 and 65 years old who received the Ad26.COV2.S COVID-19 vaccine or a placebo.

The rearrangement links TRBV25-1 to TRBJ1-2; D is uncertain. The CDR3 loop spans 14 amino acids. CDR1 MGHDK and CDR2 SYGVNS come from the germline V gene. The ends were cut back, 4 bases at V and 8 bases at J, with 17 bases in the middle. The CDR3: CASSGSTPNAGYTF. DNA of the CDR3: TGTGCCAGCAGTGGATCTACTCCCAACGCGGGCTACACCTTC.

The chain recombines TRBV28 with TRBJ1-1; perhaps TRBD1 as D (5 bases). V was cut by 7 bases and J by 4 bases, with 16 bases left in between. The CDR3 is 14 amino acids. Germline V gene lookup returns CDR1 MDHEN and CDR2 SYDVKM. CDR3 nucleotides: TGTGCCAGCATGGCATCGGGGGACCTCACTGAAGCTTTCTTT. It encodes CASMASGDLTEAFF.

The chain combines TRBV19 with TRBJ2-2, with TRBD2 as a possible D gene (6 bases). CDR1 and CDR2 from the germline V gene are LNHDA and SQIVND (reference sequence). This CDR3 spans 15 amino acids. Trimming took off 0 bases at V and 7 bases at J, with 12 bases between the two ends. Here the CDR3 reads CASSIDLGGIGELFF. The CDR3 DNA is TGTGCCAGTAGTATAGATCTAGGCGGGATCGGGGAGCTGTTTTTT.

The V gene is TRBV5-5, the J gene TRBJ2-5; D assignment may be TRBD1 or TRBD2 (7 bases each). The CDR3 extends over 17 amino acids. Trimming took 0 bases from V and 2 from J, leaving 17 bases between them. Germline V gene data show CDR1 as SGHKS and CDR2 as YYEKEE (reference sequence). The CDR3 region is CASSLEGGGWGQETQYF. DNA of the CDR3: TGTGCCAGCAGCTTGGAGGGAGGGGGCTGGGGTCAAGAGACCCAGTACTTC.

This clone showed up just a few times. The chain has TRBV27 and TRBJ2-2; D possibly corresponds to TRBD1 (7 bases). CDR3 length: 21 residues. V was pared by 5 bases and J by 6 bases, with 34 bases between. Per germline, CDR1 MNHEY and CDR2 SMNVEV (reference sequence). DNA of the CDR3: TGTGCCAGCAGTGATCCCACAGGGGCCCGGGACAGCGGGTTTTACCCCGGGGAGCTGTTTTTT. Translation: CASSDPTGARDSGFYPGELFF.

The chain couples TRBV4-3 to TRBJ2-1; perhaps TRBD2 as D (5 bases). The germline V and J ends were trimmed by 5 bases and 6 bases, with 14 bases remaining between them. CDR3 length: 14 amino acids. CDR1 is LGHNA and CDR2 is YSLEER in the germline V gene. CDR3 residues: CASSVSTRTNEQFF. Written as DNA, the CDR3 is TGCGCCAGCAGCGTTAGCACTAGAACCAATGAGCAGTTCTTC.

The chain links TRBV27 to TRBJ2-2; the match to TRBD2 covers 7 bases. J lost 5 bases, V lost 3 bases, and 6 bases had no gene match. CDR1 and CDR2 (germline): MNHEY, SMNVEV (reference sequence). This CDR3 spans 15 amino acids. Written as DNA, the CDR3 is TGTGCCAGCAGTTTCGCCGGGCGGGGGACCGGGGAGCTGTTTTTT. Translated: CASSFAGRGTGELFF.

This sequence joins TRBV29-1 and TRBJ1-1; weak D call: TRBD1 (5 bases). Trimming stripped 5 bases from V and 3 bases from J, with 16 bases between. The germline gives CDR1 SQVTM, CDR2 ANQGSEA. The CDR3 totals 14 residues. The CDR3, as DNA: TGCAGCGTTAGACCGTTTGGGGGAGACACTGAAGCTTTCTTT. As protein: CSVRPFGGDTEAFF. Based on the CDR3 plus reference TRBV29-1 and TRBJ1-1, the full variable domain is SAVISQKPSRDICQRGTSLTIQCQVDSQVTMMFWYRQQPGQSLTLIATANQGSEATYESGFVIDKFPISRPNLTFSTLTVSNMSPEDSSIYLCSVRPFGGDTEAFFGQGTRLTVV.